Below, 27 T cell receptor beta chains from the same sample are listed, as sequenced in a study of blood T cell repertoires in COVID-19. TCRdb keeps only in-frame clones here, not all; method: immunoSEQ multiplex PCR. In the table there are 200,000 to 300,000 clones, 81% of which are singletons. Sequencing used peripheral blood. The receptors derive from a woman at least 80 years old with COVID-19, enrolled during active disease.

This clone was counted only a few times. The V and J genes are TRBV6-5 and TRBJ2-7, with 7 bases lining up with TRBD2. CDR3 length: 16 amino acids. Per the germline V gene, CDR1 is MNHEY and CDR2 is SVGAGI. The trim removed 1 base at V and 3 bases at J, leaving 9 bases unmatched. The CDR3 DNA is TGTGCCAGCAGTTACTTTTCAGGCGGGGGAGGCTACGAGCAGTACTTC. It codes for CASSYFSGGGGYEQYF.

In its sample, this clone was seen a few times. The chain couples TRBV5-1 to TRBJ1-5; 11 bases line up with TRBD1. Trimming cost V 4 bases and J 7 bases; bases outside gene matches: 7. The V gene's germline CDR1 is SGHRS and CDR2 YFSETQ. This CDR3 contains 15 residues. The CDR3 loop reads CASSPTGTGGQPQHF. As DNA, the CDR3 is TGCGCCAGCAGCCCAACAGGGACAGGGGGGCAGCCCCAGCATTTT.

This chain joins TRBV6-6 and TRBJ2-1, with 11 bases that match TRBD2. The CDR3 consists of 15 residues. V was clipped by 2 bases and J by 6 bases; unmatched bases: 3. Germline V lookup: CDR1 MNHNY, CDR2 SVGAGI (reference sequence). The CDR3 DNA follows: TGTGCCAGCAGTTACACTAGCGGGAGTACCAATGAGCAGTTCTTC. Translation gives CASSYTSGSTNEQFF.

The chain recombines TRBV6-2 or TRBV6-3 with TRBJ1-5; tentatively, D is TRBD1 (5 bases). V was cut by 4 bases and J by 1 base, with 14 bases left in between. The CDR3 contains 16 residues. Germline assignment: CDR1 MNHEY and CDR2 SVGEGT. CDR3 residues: CASSSARAGSNQPQHF. For the CDR3, the DNA is TGTGCCAGCAGTTCCGCTCGGGCAGGGAGCAATCAGCCCCAGCATTTT.

The chain uses TRBV18 and TRBJ2-7; TRBD1 matches at 10 bases. Germline V lookup: CDR1 KGHSH, CDR2 LQKENI. V was pared by 5 bases and J by 0 bases, with 4 bases of the junction left unmatched. The CDR3 covers 15 residues. CDR3 nucleotides: TGTGCCAGCTCATGGGGACAGGGGAGCTCCTACGAGCAGTACTTC. It is translated as CASSWGQGSSYEQYF.

This clone was picked up a small number of times. The chain is built from TRBV7-9 and TRBJ2-7, with D uncertain. This CDR3 contains 15 residues. In germline, CDR1 is SEHNR, CDR2 FQNEAQ (reference sequence). Trimming pared 0 bases from V and 4 bases from J, leaving 13 bases between. The CDR3 loop is CASSLAASTGYEQYF. The CDR3 DNA is TGTGCCAGCAGCTTAGCTGCGAGTACGGGTTACGAGCAGTACTTC. Together with reference TRBV7-9 and TRBJ2-7, the CDR3 gives the full variable domain: DTGVSQNPRHKITKRGQNVTFRCDPISEHNRLYWYRQTLGQGPEFLTYFQNEAQLEKSRLLSDRFSAERPKGSFSTLEIQRTEQGDSAMYLCASSLAASTGYEQYFGPGTRLTVT.

The chain couples TRBV9 to TRBJ1-3; TRBD1 is a possible D gene (5 bases). The CDR3 totals 15 residues. Germline CDR1 SGDLS, CDR2 YYNGEE. V lost 0 bases, J lost 4 bases, and 11 bases lay in between. The CDR3 DNA follows: TGTGCCAGCAGCGTAGCGTCAGGGTGGGGAAACACCATATATTTT. Translation: CASSVASGWGNTIYF.

This chain uses TRBV9 with TRBJ2-1, with TRBD2 matching over 13 bases. J gave up 9 bases and V 3 bases, and 6 bases lay outside the gene matches. From germline, CDR1 is SGDLS and CDR2 YYNGEE. This CDR3 is 15 amino acids long. The CDR3 here is CASSGTGLAGVEQFF. The CDR3 nucleotides read TGTGCCAGCAGCGGCACCGGACTAGCGGGAGTTGAGCAGTTCTTC.

The genes are TRBV7-2 and TRBJ1-2; D perhaps matches TRBD1 (5 bases). Deletions cut 4 bases from V and 8 bases from J, with 17 bases between. Germline V gene data show CDR1 as SGHTA and CDR2 as FQGNSA. The CDR3 has 14 residues. The CDR3 DNA sequence: TGTGCCAGCAGCTCTTCCGGAGGGGTGGGCGGCTACACCTTC. It translates to CASSSSGGVGGYTF.

In DNA form, the CDR3 reads TGTGCCAGCAGTTTAGCAGGGCTAGGGGCTTTCTTT. It codes for CASSLAGLGAFF. The J gene is TRBJ1-1, the V gene TRBV28, with a weak D call TRBD1 (5 bases). Trimming took off 2 bases at V and 11 bases at J, with 12 bases between the two ends. The germline V gene encodes CDR1 MDHEN and CDR2 SYDVKM. There are 12 residues in the CDR3.

V usage is TRBV10-2 and J usage is TRBJ1-2, with D maybe TRBD1 (6 bases). Trimming removed 4 bases at V and 5 bases at J, with 17 bases between. CDR3 length: 15 residues. Per germline, CDR1 WSHSY and CDR2 SAAADI. The CDR3 region is CASSVGQNKVYGYTF. The CDR3 DNA follows: TGCGCCAGCAGTGTAGGACAGAATAAAGTATATGGCTACACCTTC.

The chain joins TRBV30 to TRBJ2-2; 9 bases are a match to TRBD2. Unmatched junction bases numbered 27, after V lost 3 bases and J lost 1 base. CDR3 length: 23 amino acids. Germline V lookup: CDR1 GTSNPN, CDR2 SVGIG (reference sequence). The CDR3 DNA reads as TGTGCCTGGAGGACGCGGGGGAAAGTAATTAGCGGGAGAGACATTGTGAACACCGGGGAGCTGTTTTTT. This encodes CAWRTRGKVISGRDIVNTGELFF.

The chain joins TRBV29-1 to TRBJ2-7, with D possibly being TRBD2 (7 bases). Germline CDR1 is SQVTM and CDR2 is ANQGSEA. Trimming took 6 bases from V and 1 from J, leaving 19 bases between them. The CDR3 length is 15 residues. CDR3 nucleotide sequence: TGCAGCGTGAGGGGGGGGTTGTCCCAATCCTACGAGCAGTACTTC. Its protein is CSVRGGLSQSYEQYF.

This chain links TRBV28 with TRBJ2-4; perhaps TRBD2 as D (6 bases). V was trimmed by 2 bases and J by 7 bases, leaving 9 bases between them. The CDR3 contains 13 residues. The germline gives CDR1 MDHEN, CDR2 SYDVKM. The CDR3 DNA is TGTGCCAGCAGTTTAACTAGCCCGAACATTCAGTACTTC. Its translation is CASSLTSPNIQYF. The full variable domain, rest sourced from reference TRBV28 and TRBJ2-4, is DVKVTQSSRYLVKRTGEKVFLECVQDMDHENMFWYRQDPGLGLRLIYFSYDVKMKEKGDIPEGYSVSREKKERFSLILESASTNQTSMYLCASSLTSPNIQYFGAGTRLSVL.

The chain links TRBV6-5 to TRBJ2-6, with D possibly matching TRBD1 (5 bases). CDR1 and CDR2 from the germline V gene are MNHEY and SVGAGI. Trimming cost V 0 bases and J 3 bases, with 6 bases left between them. The CDR3 totals 15 residues. CDR3 bases: TGTGCCAGCAGTTACTCAAGGGGTGGGGCCAACGTCCTGACTTTC. This translates into CASSYSRGGANVLTF.

The chain is built from TRBV18 and TRBJ2-3, with D possibly TRBD2 on 6 matching bases. V was pared by 2 bases and J by 0 bases, with 9 bases between. CDR1 is KGHSH and CDR2 is LQKENI in the germline V gene. The CDR3 length is 15 residues. The CDR3 DNA reads as TGTGCCAGCTCACCAAGCGGGTTAAGCACAGATACGCAGTATTTT. Its protein is CASSPSGLSTDTQYF.

CDR3 DNA sequence: TGCGCCAGCAGCTTGGGCCAGGGCAATAATTCACCCCTCCACTTT. Its protein product is CASSLGQGNNSPLHF. This chain connects TRBV5-1 to TRBJ1-6; TRBD1 is a possible D gene (5 bases). The ends were cut back, 0 bases at V and 5 bases at J, with 9 bases in the middle. The CDR3 has 15 residues. The V gene's germline CDR1 is SGHRS and CDR2 YFSETQ.

This clone was counted once. The chain joins TRBV5-1 to TRBJ1-2, with D maybe TRBD1 (6 bases). From germline, CDR1 is SGHRS and CDR2 YFSETQ. This CDR3 is 16 amino acids long. V lost 4 bases to trimming and J lost 2 bases, with 18 bases between them. CDR3 in DNA: TGCGCCAGCAGCCTTGGGACACCAGTAATAAACTATGGCTACACCTTC. Translated: CASSLGTPVINYGYTF.

The chain couples TRBV5-1 to TRBJ1-5, with 10 bases fitting TRBD1. Unmatched junction bases numbered 4, after V lost 4 bases and J lost 3 bases. Germline V gene data show CDR1 as SGHRS and CDR2 as YFSETQ. The CDR3 runs 15 residues. The CDR3 nucleotides are TGCGCCAGCAGCACCGGGACAGGGGTCAATCAGCCCCAGCATTTT. This encodes CASSTGTGVNQPQHF.

The V and J genes are TRBV11-1 and TRBJ2-7, with D hard to call. Germline values: CDR1 SGHAT, CDR2 FQDESV (reference sequence). This CDR3 contains 15 residues. V was pared by 3 bases and J by 3 bases, with 15 bases between. CDR3 loop: CASSFRAGSNYEQYF. In nucleotides, the CDR3 is TGTGCCAGCAGCTTTCGTGCAGGCTCAAACTACGAGCAGTACTTC.

The chain carries TRBV30 and TRBJ1-1; D may be TRBD1 (5 bases). The V end was cut by 3 bases, the J end by 3 bases, with 20 bases between. Germline CDR1 and CDR2: GTSNPN and SVGIG (reference sequence). CDR3 length: 16 amino acids. CDR3 amino acids: CAWRVRTPGGYTEAFF. CDR3 DNA sequence: TGTGCCTGGAGAGTAAGGACACCGGGAGGGTACACTGAAGCTTTCTTT. Full variable domain (rest looked up from reference TRBV30 and TRBJ1-1): SQTIHQWPATLVQPVGSPLSLECTVEGTSNPNLYWYRQAAGRGLQLLFYSVGIGQISSEVPQNLSASRPQDRQFILSSKKLLLSDSGFYLCAWRVRTPGGYTEAFFGQGTRLTVV.

J is TRBJ2-1 and V is TRBV5-1; 10 bases map to TRBD2. CDR3 length: 18 residues. Trimming at V came to 1 base and at J to 0 bases, leaving 7 bases not matched to a gene. CDR1 SGHRS and CDR2 YFSETQ come from the germline V gene. The CDR3, as DNA: TGCGCCAGCAGCTTGAGAGGACTAGCGGAGAGCTCCTACAATGAGCAGTTCTTC. It translates to CASSLRGLAESSYNEQFF.

In its sample, this clone was seen a few times. The chain carries TRBV9 and TRBJ1-3, with D perhaps matching TRBD1 (6 bases). The V gene's germline CDR1 is SGDLS and CDR2 YYNGEE. V shed 0 bases and J shed 4 bases, with 26 bases lying between them. This CDR3 has 20 amino acids. The CDR3 sequence is CASSVAGLGQSSPGGNTIYF. CDR3 nucleotides: TGTGCCAGCAGCGTAGCGGGATTAGGACAGTCCTCGCCTGGGGGAAACACCATATATTTT.

In its sample, this clone was seen a few times. This rearrangement joins TRBV6-5 to TRBJ1-1; 10 nucleotides match TRBD1. The CDR3 is 13 residues long. Germline V gives CDR1 MNHEY, CDR2 SVGAGI. Trimming at V came to 6 bases and at J to 4 bases, leaving 2 bases not matched to a gene. DNA of the CDR3: TGTGCCAGCAGGACAGGGGGCGTCACTGAAGCTTTCTTT. This translates into CASRTGGVTEAFF.

This clone has only a few counts. This chain joins TRBV19 and TRBJ1-4, with no clear D. The length of the CDR3 is 12 residues. Germline-derived CDR1 and CDR2 are LNHDA and SQIVND (reference sequence). The V end was cut by 1 base, the J end by 8 bases, with 5 bases between. Here the CDR3 DNA reads TGTGCCAGTAGTATAGCCCCGGAAAAACTGTTTTTT. It encodes CASSIAPEKLFF.

The CDR3 region is CASSPQRERKETQYF. CDR3 coding DNA: TGTGCCAGCTCACCACAGCGGGAGAGGAAAGAGACCCAGTACTTC. V gene TRBV18 combines with J gene TRBJ2-5, with 8 bases fitting TRBD2. This CDR3 comprises 15 residues. With V trimmed by 1 base and J by 3 bases, 4 bases remained unmatched. Germline V gives CDR1 KGHSH, CDR2 LQKENI.

The chain links TRBV4-1 to TRBJ2-7; 7 bases are a match to TRBD1. Trimming cost V 3 bases and J 0 bases; bases outside gene matches: 5. The CDR3 has 15 amino acids. Germline CDR1 is MGHRA and CDR2 is YSYEKL. CDR3 sequence reads: CASSHAGTVSYEQYF. CDR3 DNA sequence: TGCGCCAGCAGCCACGCCGGGACAGTCTCCTACGAGCAGTACTTC.